A selection of T cell receptor beta chains follows, all from one sample in a study of memory CD4+ T cells and cytomegalovirus serostatus. Profiling relied on immunoSEQ multiplex PCR, and the TCRdb table lists in-frame clones only, not all of them. The table has under 35,000 clones, under 80% seen once. Sequenced sample: memory CD4+ T cells from blood. These TCRs come from an adult in good health and CMV-seronegative. Some clones in this sample may be carry-over from other donors' samples. Both conserved end residues are part of each CDR3. A D gene is named only where the DNA matches it firmly. Clone size is given for some rows only: seen once, a few or many times, or a class if the clone is expanded.

TRBV11-2	-	TRBJ1-6	-	TGTGCCAGCAGCTTAGATTTAGGGGTGTGGTCACCCCTCCACTTT	CASSLDLGVWSPLHF
TRBV2	-	TRBJ1-2	-	TGTGCCAGCAGTTTAGACAGGAACTATGGTTACACCTTC	CASSLDRNYGYTF
TRBV27	-	TRBJ1-6	TRBD1	TGTGCCAGCAGCCTAGACAGGGGGCGATCAAGCTCACCCCTCCACTTT	CASSLDRGRSSSPLHF
TRBV9	-	TRBJ1-1	-	TGTGCCAGCAGCGACACAAGGAACACTGAAGCTTTCTTT	CASSDTRNTEAFF
TRBV5-4	once	TRBJ2-7	-	TGTGCCAGCAGCTCCCTTTATGAAAGCGAGCAGTACTTC	CASSSLYESEQYF
TRBV4-1	-	TRBJ1-2	TRBD1	TGCGCCAGCAGCCAAGATAGGGGTGGCAGGGGGAGATCTTCTAACTATGGCTACACCTTC	CASSQDRGGRGRSSNYGYTF
TRBV7-9	-	TRBJ1-1	-	TGTGCCAGCAGCTTAGGACGTGGTTGGGAGGACACTGAAGCTTTCTTT	CASSLGRGWEDTEAFF
TRBV7-2	-	TRBJ2-5	TRBD2	TGTGCCAGCAGCTGGGCGGGGGAAGAGACCCAGTACTTC	CASSWAGEETQYF
TRBV5-1	few	TRBJ1-1	-	TGCGCCAGCAGCTTGACGGCTAACACTGAAGCTTTCTTT	CASSLTANTEAFF
TRBV5-4	-	TRBJ2-4	TRBD1	TGTGCCAGCAGCTTGGGGACAGGGGAACCCCTAGCCAAAAACATTCAGTACTTC	CASSLGTGEPLAKNIQYF
TRBV30	-	TRBJ2-1	TRBD2	TGTGCCTGGAGTAAGAGACGGGCTCTCCTAGCGGGGGCCTACAATGAGCAGTTCTTC	CAWSKRRALLAGAYNEQFF
TRBV15	few	TRBJ2-5	TRBD1	TGTGCCACCAGCAGAGTCTCCGGGACAGGGTCTGGGACCCAGTACTTC	CATSRVSGTGSGTQYF
TRBV6-6	-	TRBJ1-5	-	TGTGCCAGCAGGCCCTCCTCCGGGCAGAATCAGCCCCAGCATTTT	CASRPSSGQNQPQHF
TRBV5-1	-	TRBJ2-2	TRBD2	TGCGCCAGCAGCCCCTCTAGCGGGAGGAACGGGGAGCTGTTTTTT	CASSPSSGRNGELFF
TRBV19	once	TRBJ2-7	-	TGTGCCAGTAGTAGCCTGGGCGGCTACGAGCAGTACTTC	CASSSLGGYEQYF
TRBV2	-	TRBJ2-7	-	TGTGCCAGCAGTGAATCCTCCGGGAGCTCCTACGAGCAGTACTTC	CASSESSGSSYEQYF
TRBV7-9	-	TRBJ1-1	-	TGTGCCAGCAGCTTAGCGGAGGCCGCCACTGAAGCTTTCTTT	CASSLAEAATEAFF
TRBV28	once	TRBJ1-4	-	TGTGCCAGCAGTTTCCAACAGGGCTTTAATGAAAAACTGTTTTTT	CASSFQQGFNEKLFF
TRBV25-1	few	TRBJ1-1	-	TGTGCCAGCAGTGATCGACAGGACACTGAAGCTTTCTTT	CASSDRQDTEAFF
TRBV6-5	once	TRBJ2-7	TRBD2	TGTGCCAGCAGCTACGGGACTAGCGGGGGGCAGTACTTC	CASSYGTSGGQYF
TRBV7-9	-	TRBJ1-2	-	TGTGCCAGCAGCTTAGTAAGTTTGGGACTTGGCTACACCTTC	CASSLVSLGLGYTF
TRBV4-1	-	TRBJ2-1	TRBD2	TGCGCCAGCAGCCAAGAACCCCGGACTAGCGGGGGGTCTGGTGAGCAGTTCTTC	CASSQEPRTSGGSGEQFF
TRBV5-1	-	TRBJ1-1	-	TGCGCCAGCAGCTTGGCCGGAGGAATTGGGATGAACACTGAAGCTTTCTTT	CASSLAGGIGMNTEAFF
TRBV19	once	TRBJ2-7	TRBD2	TGTGCCAGTAGGGATAGAACTAGCGGGGGGGCCAACGAGCAGTACTTC	CASRDRTSGGANEQYF
TRBV5-1	-	TRBJ2-2	TRBD2	TGCGCCAGCTCTGGCCTAGCGGGGGGTCTAAACACCGGGGAGCTGTTTTTT	CASSGLAGGLNTGELFF
TRBV30	few	TRBJ1-5	-	TGTGCCTGGAGCAGAGACCTTAGTCAGCCCCAGCATTTT	CAWSRDLSQPQHF
TRBV6-4	-	TRBJ1-5	-	TGTGCCAGCAGTGACGGCTACAATAGCAATCAGCCCCAGCATTTT	CASSDGYNSNQPQHF
TRBV4-3	once	TRBJ2-7	-	TGCGCCAGCAGCCAAGAGCGGGGCGCCTACGAGCAGTACTTC	CASSQERGAYEQYF
TRBV29-1	-	TRBJ1-1	-	TGCAGCGTTGAACGGGGGGGAATGCACACTGAAGCTTTCTTT	CSVERGGMHTEAFF
TRBV5-6	-	TRBJ1-1	-	TGTGCCAGCAGCCCCTTCCCCAGGAAATTGGGCACTGAAGCTTTCTTT	CASSPFPRKLGTEAFF
TRBV6-6	few	TRBJ1-1	-	TGTGCCAGCACCATAGACGGAGGGAACACTGAAGCTTTCTTT	CASTIDGGNTEAFF
TRBV5-1	-	TRBJ2-3	TRBD2	TGCGCCAGTGGCTCCGGGGGGGATACGCAGTATTTT	CASGSGGDTQYF
TRBV5-1	-	TRBJ2-7	TRBD1	TGCGCCAGCAGAACAGGACAGGGGGCCTACGAGCAGTACTTC	CASRTGQGAYEQYF
TRBV7-9	-	TRBJ1-4	TRBD1	TGTGCCAGCAGCCAAGGACAGGGGAGAGAAAAACTGTTTTTT	CASSQGQGREKLFF
TRBV29-1	few	TRBJ1-1	-	TGCAGTTACAGGGAACAGTCTGAAGCTTTCTTT	CSYREQSEAFF
TRBV27	few	TRBJ1-1	-	TGTGCCAGCAGACGGGGAGCTGAAGCTTTCTTT	CASRRGAEAFF
TRBV4-2	-	TRBJ2-2	-	TGTGCCAGCCATTTCGGGAGAGCGGACACCGGGGAGCTGTTTTTT	CASHFGRADTGELFF
TRBV9	-	TRBJ1-3	-	TGTGCCAGCAGCGTAGACCCAGGCCAACTCTCTGGAAACACCATATATTTT	CASSVDPGQLSGNTIYF
TRBV2	-	TRBJ1-1	TRBD1	TGTGCCAGCAGTGATATGGACAGGGGACTCGCTGAAGCTTTCTTT	CASSDMDRGLAEAFF
TRBV5-6	-	TRBJ1-3	TRBD1	TGTGCCAGCAGCTTGGGAAACAGGGGGCTGTCAGGAAACACCATATATTTT	CASSLGNRGLSGNTIYF
TRBV6-4	-	TRBJ1-1	-	TGTGCCAGCAGTGACCGGACACGGACGAACACTGAAGCTTTCTTT	CASSDRTRTNTEAFF
TRBV11-3	-	TRBJ2-5	-	TGTGCCAGCAGCCTGGGAGACCAGGAGACCCAGTACTTC	CASSLGDQETQYF
TRBV25-1	few	TRBJ1-2	-	TGTGCCAGCAGTGAGGGACCTAACTATGGCTACACCTTC	CASSEGPNYGYTF
TRBV11-3	-	TRBJ1-6	-	TGTGCCAGCAGCTCCACAAATTCACCCCTCCACTTT	CASSSTNSPLHF
TRBV11-2	-	TRBJ2-5	-	TGTGCCAGCAGCTTAGGAGGGGAAGAGACCCAGTACTTC	CASSLGGEETQYF
TRBV6-1	-	TRBJ2-3	TRBD2	TGTGCCAGCAGTGGAACAGGACGGGGGGAAGCGACGCAGTATTTT	CASSGTGRGEATQYF
TRBV6-1	-	TRBJ2-7	-	TGTGCCAGCAGTGATACAGGAGGGCCCTACGAGCAGTACTTC	CASSDTGGPYEQYF
TRBV6-5	-	TRBJ1-1	-	TGTGCCAGCAGTTACGGGACGGCCCAGTTTGGGACTGAAGCTTTCTTT	CASSYGTAQFGTEAFF
TRBV19	-	TRBJ1-1	TRBD1	TGTGCCAGTAGTATGACACACAGGGGCACTGAAGCTTTCTTT	CASSMTHRGTEAFF
TRBV28	-	TRBJ1-1	-	TGTGCCAGCAGTCTACAGGCCCCGGGGGCTGAAGCTTTCTTT	CASSLQAPGAEAFF